One and the same sample provided the 19 T cell receptor beta chains below, sequenced in a study of CD8 T cells in Susac syndrome. RNA was extracted with the RNeasy kit, and a quantity of about 0.45 to 1 ug was reverse transcribed using random hexamers. TCRdb re-called the immunoSEQ multiplex PCR reads through MiXCR, storing one row per CDR3 protein. The repertoire has over 80,000 distinct CDR3 sequences, approximately 93% of them found once; the top ten carry approximately 1%. Sequenced sample: CD8+ T cells from PBMCs. The receptor set was obtained from a human donor with Susac syndrome.

This chain connects TRBV13 to TRBJ2-7; D may be TRBD1 (6 bases). Per germline, CDR1 PRHDT and CDR2 FYEKMQ (reference sequence). The CDR3 runs to 14 residues. V lost 0 bases to trimming and J lost 3 bases, with 9 bases between them. The CDR3 DNA sequence: TGTGCCAGCAGCTTAGGCGGGACAAACTACGAGCAGTACTTC. Its translation is CASSLGGTNYEQYF.

This rearrangement joins TRBV7-9 to TRBJ2-2, with 9 bases fitting TRBD1. The V segment lost 3 bases and the J segment 3 bases; nucleotides outside the gene matches: 5. Germline V gene sequence: CDR1 SEHNR, CDR2 FQNEAQ (reference sequence). The CDR3 consists of 16 residues. The CDR3 reads CASSLAGQGHTGELFF. DNA of the CDR3: TGTGCCAGCAGCTTGGCGGGACAGGGTCACACCGGGGAGCTGTTTTTT.

The J gene is TRBJ2-1, the V gene TRBV9; possibly TRBD1 for D (8 bases). CDR3 size: 15 residues. Looked up from germline, CDR1 is SGDLS and CDR2 is YYNGEE. The germline V and J ends were trimmed by 3 bases and 8 bases, with 18 bases remaining between them. In DNA, the CDR3 is TGTGCCAGCAGCGAGACAGGGGACTACAATGATGAGCAGTTCTTC. Encoded protein: CASSETGDYNDEQFF.

This clonotype was detected only once. The CDR3, as DNA: TGTGCCAGTATGGCGGGAGACATCTACGAGCAGTACTTC. It encodes CASMAGDIYEQYF. V gene TRBV12-3 or TRBV12-4 combines with J gene TRBJ2-7, with 7 bases identical to TRBD2. Unmatched junction bases numbered 8, after V lost 9 bases and J lost 3 bases. The CDR3 length is 13 residues.

V gene TRBV4-2 combines with J gene TRBJ2-5, with D perhaps TRBD2 (6 bases). The V end was cut by 5 bases, the J end by 1 base, with 11 bases between. CDR3 length: 14 amino acids. Germline CDR1 reads LGHNA; CDR2 reads YNFKEQ. The CDR3 protein is CASSSGGVQETQYF. CDR3 nucleotide sequence: TGTGCCAGCAGCAGTGGAGGGGTCCAAGAGACCCAGTACTTC.

The chain employs TRBV4-3 and TRBJ2-2; D uncertain. This CDR3 region has 13 residues. The germline CDR1 and CDR2 sequences are LGHNA and YSLEER. The germline V and J ends were trimmed by 8 bases and 6 bases, with 13 bases remaining between them. DNA for the CDR3: TGCGCCAGCTCGGGTGTACCTGCCGGGGAGCTGTTTTTT. Its translation: CASSGVPAGELFF.

This chain connects TRBV27 to TRBJ1-6; D is unclear. Germline CDR1 reads MNHEY; CDR2 reads SMNVEV (reference sequence). CDR3 length: 17 residues. Trimming removed 6 bases from V and 0 bases from J, with 15 bases in between. CDR3 region: CASSPITESSYNSPLHF. The CDR3 DNA reads as TGTGCCAGCAGCCCAATCACCGAAAGCTCCTATAATTCACCCCTCCACTTT.

CDR3 sequence: CASSGGRDNEQFF. The CDR3 DNA sequence: TGTGCCAGCAGCGGCGGACGGGACAATGAGCAGTTCTTC. The rearrangement joins TRBV7-9 to TRBJ2-1; D gene unclear. The germline CDR1 and CDR2 sequences are SEHNR and FQNEAQ (reference sequence). The ends were cut back, 5 bases at V and 5 bases at J, with 10 bases in the middle. This CDR3 has 13 amino acids.

This chain uses TRBV6-5 with TRBJ2-5, with a weak D call TRBD1 (6 bases). Germline V gene sequence: CDR1 MNHEY, CDR2 SVGAGI. The V and J ends lost 4 bases and 2 bases respectively, with 11 bases between them. The CDR3 loop spans 14 amino acids. The CDR3 protein is CASSFLGQQETQYF. DNA for the CDR3: TGTGCCAGCAGTTTCCTAGGACAGCAAGAGACCCAGTACTTC.

This clonotype was counted a single time. Germline and junction disagree at one end, which may indicate a read error. The gene calls are TRBV30 and TRBJ2-3; D unresolved. This CDR3 has 12 amino acids. Looked up from germline, CDR1 is GTSNPN and CDR2 is SVGIG (reference sequence). Here the CDR3 reads CAWSVGMFGSLF. The CDR3 DNA reads as TGTGCCTGGAGTGTTGGAATGTTTGGGTCTCTTTTT.

This clonotype occurred once. This chain links TRBV13 with TRBJ2-7, with 10 bases lining up with TRBD2. This CDR3 contains 15 residues. Germline CDR1 PRHDT, CDR2 FYEKMQ (reference sequence). The ends lost 5 bases at V and 5 bases at J; junction bases unmatched: 9. Here the CDR3 reads CASSAELAGFDEQYF. The CDR3 nucleotides read TGTGCCAGCAGCGCCGAACTAGCGGGATTTGACGAGCAGTACTTC.

This rearrangement joins TRBV5-6 to TRBJ2-7, with TRBD2 matching 8 bases. CDR1 and CDR2 (germline): SGHDT, YYEEEE. The trim removed 4 bases at V and 5 bases at J, leaving 11 bases unmatched. CDR3 size: 15 residues. In DNA, the CDR3 is TGTGCCAGCAGCCAGACCGGGACTAGTAGCCACGAGCAGTACTTC. Translation gives CASSQTGTSSHEQYF.

The gene calls are TRBV12-3 or TRBV12-4 and TRBJ2-5; the match to TRBD2 covers 7 bases. With 3 bases clipped from V and 1 base from J, the junction kept 8 bases outside the gene matches. The length of the CDR3 is 16 residues. CDR3 sequence reads: CASSLGAGPTQETQYF. The CDR3 nucleotides read TGTGCCAGCAGTTTGGGAGCGGGACCCACCCAAGAGACCCAGTACTTC.

This chain connects TRBV15 to TRBJ2-1; 12 bases match TRBD2. Trimming removed 1 base from V and 7 bases from J; junction bases left unmatched: 5. Germline V gene lookup returns CDR1 LNHNV and CDR2 YYDKDF (reference sequence). There are 16 residues in the CDR3. In DNA, the CDR3 is TGTGCCACCAGCAGAGGAACTAGCGGGGGGCCGAATGAGCAGTTCTTC. Its protein is CATSRGTSGGPNEQFF.

The chain is built from TRBV10-3 and TRBJ2-5; D remains unclear. The CDR3 extends over 9 amino acids. V lost 9 bases and J 2 bases, leaving 1 base between the germline ends. The germline CDR1 and CDR2 sequences are ENHRY and SYGVKD. CDR3 residues: CAIQETQYF. The CDR3 nucleotides read TGTGCCATTCAAGAGACCCAGTACTTC.

This clonotype was observed once. The V and J genes are TRBV7-2 and TRBJ2-3; 15 bases line up with TRBD2. Trimming removed 5 bases from V and 5 bases from J; junction bases left unmatched: 8. CDR3 length equals 17 residues. Per germline, CDR1 SGHTA and CDR2 FQGNSA. CDR3 in DNA: TGTGCCAGCAGCCTCGGACTAGCGGGAGGGCCAGAAGATACGCAGTATTTT. Translated: CASSLGLAGGPEDTQYF.

V gene TRBV7-2 combines with J gene TRBJ1-2; D remains ambiguous. This CDR3 comprises 14 residues. V was cut by 4 bases and J by 0 bases, with 9 bases left in between. Germline lookup yields CDR1 SGHTA and CDR2 FQGNSA. CDR3 bases: TGTGCCAGCAGCTACAGCGGGGCTAACTATGGCTACACCTTC. Translating gives CASSYSGANYGYTF.

The CDR3 sequence is CASSQDSSFSTDTQYF. The CDR3 nucleotides read TGTGCCAGCAGCCAAGATAGCTCTTTTAGCACAGATACGCAGTATTTT. This chain uses TRBV3-1 with TRBJ2-3; no clear D. Germline V lookup: CDR1 LGHDT, CDR2 YNNKEL (reference sequence). Trimming removed 0 bases from V and 0 bases from J, with 10 bases in between. The CDR3 covers 16 residues.

The chain couples TRBV27 to TRBJ1-6; weak D call: TRBD1 (5 bases). The CDR3 sequence is 14 residues long. The germline V and J ends were trimmed by 7 bases and 11 bases, with 18 bases remaining between them. Germline-derived CDR1 and CDR2 are MNHEY and SMNVEV (reference sequence). The CDR3 loop is CASTAGRAGAPLHF. The CDR3 DNA follows: TGTGCCAGCACCGCCGGACGGGCGGGGGCACCCCTCCACTTT.